This T cell receptor (beta chain) originates from a study of control samples from healthy donors and cancer patients. Some clones are missing from TCRdb's copy, which holds only in-frame ones; the method was immunoSEQ multiplex PCR. In the table there are approximately 86,000 clones, more than 75% of which are singletons. Trimming left V 2 bases short and J 0 bases short, with 5 bases between. The CDR3 is 15 amino acids. Germline CDR1 SGHTA, CDR2 FQGNSA. The TCR sequence derives from a woman aged 35 to 49 in good health. The specimen was blood. This sequence joins TRBV7-2 and TRBJ2-6; no clear D gene. The CDR3: CASSLSSSGANVLTF. In DNA form, the CDR3 reads TGTGCCAGCAGCTTATCTAGCTCTGGGGCCAACGTCCTGACTTTC.